This T cell receptor beta chain was sequenced in a study of T cell repertoires in cytomegalovirus infection. Study summary: Use of recently identified HLA-C-restricted and well-studied HLA-B-restricted CMV epitopes was part of the study. Matching HLA type and CMV infection were both indicated by public TCR beta signatures.

TCRdb reprocessed the reads via MiXCR and lists one record per CDR3 protein. The sample has about 570,000 distinct CDR3 sequences; roughly 42% are singletons. Whole-study results and caveats: HLA-C-restricted CMV-specific TCR beta clonotypes prevailed in the ex vivo response. Carriage of CMV together with the relevant HLA was identifiable through cumulative public TCR beta family frequency.

The table lists this clonotype with many counts. Its specificity is unknown. V shed 5 bases, J shed 5 bases, and the junction held 7 bases outside the gene matches. Germline V gene lookup returns CDR1 SGHTA and CDR2 FQGNSA. This CDR3 spans 15 amino acids. The rearrangement joins TRBV7-2 to TRBJ2-1; 9 bases are shared with TRBD2. The sequencing used cultured PBMCs, collected from culture after CMV antigen stimulation. The sequence was obtained from a human donor in good health (CMV status not recorded). Some clones in this sample may be carry-over from other donors' samples. The CDR3 DNA reads TGTGCCAGCAGCCCTTCTAGCGGGGAGCACAATGAGCAGTTCTTC. Its translation is CASSPSSGEHNEQFF.